This T cell receptor (beta chain) was found in a study of T cell responses to AZD1222 COVID-19 vaccine (dated by TCRdb to about 2021). For the study in its entirety: AZD1222 recipients given second doses at about 4 weeks or at about 12 weeks were pooled, since spike-specific TCR depth and breadth were not found to differ between the two schedules. A total of over 230 trial participants underwent TCR sequencing, of whom 207 had received two doses of AZD1222 and around 25 had received two doses of the MenACWY control vaccine. Trial participants were enrolled by age into subgroups of 18-55, 56-69 and 70-plus years, and about 150, 27 and 61 TCR-sequenced participants, respectively, were included in these subgroups. The paper's findings and limits, for the study overall: No day 14 peak-response samples were available, so repertoires were characterized only after the peak T cell response. Conclusions about previously exposed vaccinees are limited, since just six AZD1222 recipients were seropositive for SARS-CoV-2 at baseline. Participants were mostly white British and included more females than males, and it was suggested by the authors that clonal diversity may have been underestimated. The 56-69-year group was small, and its depth increase did not reach significance, likely because of low power. Epitopes outside the regions mutated in the B.1.351 and B.1.1.7 variants were reportedly recognized by nearly half of the unique spike-specific TCRs. The whole spike protein was spanned by vaccine-associated CD4 TCRs, and dominant responses were seen in regions 160-218 and 743-854. After two AZD1222 doses, both the breadth and the depth of spike-specific TCRs were significantly higher than at day 0 and than in MenACWY recipients.

Of note for this clone: Which antigen it targets is not known. Qualities for individual bases were not recorded, and no much larger clone is one base off.

The CDR3 regions of human TCRbeta chains were analyzed by immunosequencing. The study's own analysis went as follows. TCRs in the repertoires were compared against a reference library of SARS-CoV-2-specific TCRs that had been generated with the MIRA antigen-specificity platform. Breadth meant the fraction of unique TCRs that were SARS-CoV-2-associated, whereas depth meant the fraction of total T cells that were SARS-CoV-2-associated. Using the MIRA data, each spike-specific TCR was mapped to the spike region that the TCR reacts to and placed in a CD4 or CD8 class. Log10-transformed breadth and depth values were compared by one-way ANOVA with Sidak's multiple comparisons tests. TCRdb holds this immuneACCESS table with in-frame rearrangements only. Some clones are missing; in checked studies, unresolved V genes explain under half, and the rest has no known cause. For V, J and clone size, that table is used; D and trimming come from the DNA. This sample has about 97,000 clones in its table, and about 89% of those were observed once. The ten largest clones capture 6.5% to 8% of the sample.

For CDR1 and CDR2, the germline V gene (reference sequence) lists SEHNR and FQNEAQ. V loses 1 base, J loses 1 base, and the germline ends lie 14 bases apart. The CDR3 spans 17 residues, from the cysteine through the phenylalanine. Only CDR3 DNA is held: 51 bases, read in frame from base 1. The label giving this sample's time point can be read as: baseline before first vaccination. Vaccinee samples were obtained from the UK trials COV001 and COV002, which included a single-blind randomized controlled phase 2/3 trial of AZD1222 (ChAdOx1 nCoV-19) in healthy adults. For TCRbeta chain sequencing, PBMC samples from trial participants were taken at day 0 and at day 28 after the second dose.

The origin of this receptor is an adult in good health. The specimen comprised peripheral blood, sampled on day 0 of AZD1222 vaccination. The V and J genes are TRBV7-9 and TRBJ1-5; tentative D gene TRBD1, with 6 bases matching. The sequence in DNA is TGTGCCAGCAGCTTAGGAGGGGGAATTGGGAGCAATCAGCCCCAGCATTTT. Translated, this gives CASSLGGGIGSNQPQHF.